Shown below are 25 T cell receptor beta chains from a single sample sequenced in a study of cytomegalovirus exposure and HLA in healthy donors (dated by TCRdb to the late 2010s). To prepare the library, the immunoSEQ multiplex PCR assay was applied. TCRdb took over this immuneACCESS table, retaining in-frame rearrangements with V and J assigned. Such tables are incomplete; in checked studies, under half of the missing clones stem from an unresolved V gene, and the remainder is unexplained. This sample has approximately 150,000 clones in its table, and 80% to 90% of those were observed once. The leading ten clones occupy 4.5% to 5.5% of the sample. Sample: PBMCs. The receptors stem from a man in his late teens or twenties in good health and CMV-seropositive.

The chain uses TRBV7-8 and TRBJ2-2; D is undetermined. In germline, CDR1 is SGHVS, CDR2 FQNEAQ. V lost 2 bases, J lost 5 bases, and 6 bases lay in between. This CDR3 is 13 amino acids long. For the CDR3, the DNA is TGTGCCAGCAGCTTAAGAGGAACCGGGGAGCTGTTTTTT. This sequence encodes CASSLRGTGELFF.

This rearrangement joins TRBV7-9 to TRBJ1-4, with 8 bases lining up with TRBD1. The CDR3 runs 15 residues. Losses at the gene ends were 3 bases for V and 5 bases for J; bases not matched to a gene: 5. CDR1 is SEHNR and CDR2 is FQNEAQ in the germline V gene (reference sequence). CDR3 DNA: TGTGCCAGCAGCTTGGACAGGGTTGGGAATGAAAAACTGTTTTTT. This sequence encodes CASSLDRVGNEKLFF.

This clone is a singleton in its sample. The V gene is TRBV9, the J gene TRBJ1-1; possibly TRBD1 for D (5 bases). This CDR3 is 14 amino acids long. Trimming pared 2 bases from V and 5 bases from J, leaving 13 bases between. From germline, CDR1 is SGDLS and CDR2 YYNGEE. The CDR3 DNA reads TGTGCCAGCAGCGTGGGAGGGGTCGGTACTGAAGCTTTCTTT. The encoded protein is CASSVGGVGTEAFF.

The V and J genes are TRBV4-1 and TRBJ2-7, with D possibly TRBD1 on 6 matching bases. CDR1 is MGHRA and CDR2 is YSYEKL in the germline V gene. The CDR3 has 15 residues. V lost 0 bases to trimming and J lost 3 bases, with 12 bases between them. The CDR3 region has the DNA TGCGCCAGCAGCCAAGATACAGGGTGGGGCTACGAGCAGTACTTC. Protein sequence: CASSQDTGWGYEQYF.

This clone showed up just a few times. An end of the junction differs from the germline gene, which may be a read error. J is TRBJ2-7 and V is TRBV14; 7 positions agree with TRBD2. The CDR3 has 14 amino acids. CDR1 is SGHDN, CDR2 FVKESK, per germline. CDR3 DNA: TGTGCCAGCAGCCCCAGACTAGCCTCCCACGAGCAGTACTTC. Translated, it gives CASSPRLASHEQYF.

The chain carries TRBV6-5 and TRBJ1-6; D is possibly TRBD1 (6 bases). The germline V and J ends were trimmed by 8 bases and 5 bases, with 13 bases remaining between them. CDR3 size: 14 residues. Germline V lookup: CDR1 MNHEY, CDR2 SVGAGI. This CDR3 is CASAGAGDNSPLHF. The CDR3 DNA follows: TGTGCCAGCGCGGGGGCAGGGGATAATTCACCCCTCCACTTT.

The V and J genes are TRBV9 and TRBJ2-3; 13 positions agree with TRBD2. V was clipped by 3 bases and J by 6 bases; unmatched bases: 7. Germline loops: CDR1 SGDLS, CDR2 YYNGEE. The CDR3 is made up of 16 amino acids. The CDR3 DNA follows: TGTGCCAGCAGCGCCCGACTAGCGGGAGGTGAGGATACGCAGTATTTT. This encodes CASSARLAGGEDTQYF.

The genes are TRBV11-2 and TRBJ2-3, with 10 bases matching TRBD2. The trim removed 6 bases at V and 1 base at J, leaving 10 bases unmatched. The CDR3 runs to 17 residues. CDR1 is SGHAT, CDR2 FQNNGV, per germline. The CDR3 is CASSSTPTSGGTDTQYF. The CDR3 DNA is TGTGCCAGCAGTTCCACGCCAACTAGCGGGGGCACAGATACGCAGTATTTT.

The chain joins TRBV30 to TRBJ1-2; 7 bases line up with TRBD1. Germline V lookup: CDR1 GTSNPN, CDR2 SVGIG (reference sequence). V shed 5 bases and J 8 bases; nucleotides not matched to a gene: 17. The CDR3 runs 15 residues. The CDR3 coding sequence is TGTGCCTGGCGGAAAACCGGGACAGCCGTTTCAGGCTACACCTTC. Encoded protein: CAWRKTGTAVSGYTF.

The gene calls are TRBV2 and TRBJ1-4; 8 nucleotides match TRBD1. The CDR3 extends over 14 amino acids. Germline CDR1 SNHLY, CDR2 FYNNEI. V was clipped by 5 bases and J by 10 bases; unmatched bases: 9. CDR3 region: CASSSKDRGGKLFF. CDR3 bases: TGTGCCAGCAGTTCAAAAGACAGGGGAGGAAAACTGTTTTTT.

The chain carries TRBV6-6 and TRBJ1-4, with a tentative D call TRBD1 (5 bases). The V end was cut by 4 bases, the J end by 7 bases, with 10 bases between. The CDR3 runs 13 residues. The germline gives CDR1 MNHNY, CDR2 SVGAGI (reference sequence). CDR3 amino acids: CASSSQGSEKLFF. Written as DNA, the CDR3 is TGTGCCAGCAGTTCGCAGGGTTCTGAAAAACTGTTTTTT.

The chain joins TRBV5-1 to TRBJ1-1; no reliable D call. V was pared by 4 bases and J by 7 bases, with 11 bases between. Per the germline V gene, CDR1 is SGHRS and CDR2 is YFSETQ. This CDR3 comprises 12 residues. The CDR3 coding sequence is TGCGCCAGCAGCCCCCCGGGGATTGAAGCTTTCTTT. Protein product: CASSPPGIEAFF.

The table lists this clone with a count of one. The V and J genes are TRBV2 and TRBJ1-2; D possibly corresponds to TRBD1 (5 bases). CDR1 and CDR2 from the germline V gene are SNHLY and FYNNEI. Trimming stripped 3 bases from V and 4 bases from J, with 12 bases between. The CDR3 runs 14 residues. The CDR3 DNA follows: TGTGCCAGCAGTGAGCATCCGGGGGGCTATGGCTACACCTTC. It yields the protein CASSEHPGGYGYTF.

This chain uses TRBV18 with TRBJ2-7; weak D call: TRBD2 (5 bases). Germline V gene lookup returns CDR1 KGHSH and CDR2 LQKENI. The germline V and J ends were trimmed by 2 bases and 3 bases, with 8 bases remaining between them. This CDR3 has 13 residues. In nucleotides, the CDR3 is TGTGCCAGCTCACCAGAGGGCTACTACGAGCAGTACTTC. Amino acid sequence: CASSPEGYYEQYF.

The rearrangement uses TRBV5-1 and TRBJ1-1; D not resolved. The CDR3 has 14 residues. Per germline, CDR1 SGHRS and CDR2 YFSETQ. V dropped 0 bases and J dropped 0 bases, with 6 bases sitting between them. This CDR3 is CASSLGALNTEAFF. CDR3 DNA: TGCGCCAGCAGCTTGGGGGCGTTGAACACTGAAGCTTTCTTT.

The chain uses TRBV5-6 and TRBJ1-3; 8 bases agree with TRBD1. The CDR3 is 16 residues long. Germline assignment: CDR1 SGHDT and CDR2 YYEEEE. The V gene end was trimmed by 4 bases and the J gene end by 2 bases; junction bases not matched to a gene: 8. CDR3 sequence: CASSPKQGAAGNTIYF. CDR3 DNA sequence: TGTGCCAGCAGCCCAAAGCAGGGGGCGGCTGGAAACACCATATATTTT.

This chain connects TRBV6-4 to TRBJ1-1; possible D gene TRBD1, 5 bases. V was shortened by 5 bases and J by 3 bases, with 10 bases between the two germline ends. Germline-derived CDR1 and CDR2 are MRHNA and SNTAGT. The CDR3 is made up of 13 amino acids. CDR3 DNA: TGTGCCAGCAGTCTAAGGGGTGACACTGAAGCTTTCTTT. This encodes CASSLRGDTEAFF.

The CDR3 DNA follows: TGTGCCGCCCAAAACAGGGGGCGTAACTATGGCTACACCTTC. Its protein is CAAQNRGRNYGYTF. The rearrangement links TRBV28 to TRBJ1-2; 9 nucleotides match TRBD1. The V and J ends lost 11 bases and 1 base, in that order; junction bases with no gene match: 8. The CDR3 is 14 amino acids. Germline CDR1 MDHEN, CDR2 SYDVKM.

The J gene is TRBJ2-1, the V gene TRBV19; weak D call: TRBD1 (5 bases). V was shortened by 5 bases and J by 6 bases, with 20 bases between the two germline ends. Per germline, CDR1 LNHDA and CDR2 SQIVND (reference sequence). This CDR3 has 16 amino acids. CDR3 amino acids: CASSLAQGWAGNEQFF. CDR3 coding DNA: TGTGCCAGTAGTCTCGCGCAGGGTTGGGCAGGCAATGAGCAGTTCTTC.

The V gene is TRBV14, the J gene TRBJ1-6; the D is unclear. This CDR3 spans 13 amino acids. Trimming cost V 0 bases and J 10 bases, with 7 bases left between them. From germline, CDR1 is SGHDN and CDR2 FVKESK. Here the CDR3 DNA reads TGTGCCAGCAGCCAAGATCTGCGGTCACCCCTCCACTTT. It specifies CASSQDLRSPLHF.

V usage is TRBV29-1 and J usage is TRBJ1-3; no firm D call. V dropped 6 bases and J dropped 5 bases, with 14 bases sitting between them. This CDR3 has 13 amino acids. CDR1 SQVTM and CDR2 ANQGSEA come from the germline V gene. The CDR3 here is CSVREQTRNTIYF. The CDR3 nucleotides read TGCAGCGTACGGGAACAGACAAGAAACACCATATATTTT.

This clone has only a few counts. The chain employs TRBV29-1 and TRBJ1-2; D ambiguous. The length of the CDR3 is 12 residues. V gave up 4 bases and J gave up 1 base, with 7 bases separating them. Germline V lookup: CDR1 SQVTM, CDR2 ANQGSEA. The CDR3 region is CSVVGSNYGYTF. The DNA for the CDR3 is TGCAGCGTTGTTGGCAGTAACTATGGCTACACCTTC.

The genes are TRBV12-2 and TRBJ1-4; the tabulated D call, TRBD1, remains unverified against the DNA. TRBV12-2 is marked as a pseudogene. This CDR3 comprises 15 residues. The CDR3 protein is CASRLLGQRMEKLFF. DNA of the CDR3: TGTGCAAGTCGCCTACTGGGACAGCGGATGGAAAAACTGTTTTTT.

J is TRBJ2-7 and V is TRBV5-1, with a tentative D call TRBD2 (5 bases). Deletions cut 0 bases from V and 2 bases from J, with 9 bases between. Germline V CDR1 and CDR2: SGHRS, YFSETQ. The CDR3 is 14 residues long. The CDR3 loop reads CASSLGGETYEQYF. In DNA, the CDR3 is TGCGCCAGCAGCTTGGGGGGAGAAACCTACGAGCAGTACTTC.

In its sample, this clone was seen once. CDR3 coding DNA: TGTGCCAGCAGCCTGGGGGCAGGGGGACCCGAAGAGACCCAGTACTTC. Translating gives CASSLGAGGPEETQYF. The chain combines TRBV4-2 with TRBJ2-5; 7 positions match TRBD1. CDR3 length equals 16 residues. V lost 4 bases and J lost 3; bases outside the gene matches: 11. Germline V gene data show CDR1 as LGHNA and CDR2 as YNFKEQ.